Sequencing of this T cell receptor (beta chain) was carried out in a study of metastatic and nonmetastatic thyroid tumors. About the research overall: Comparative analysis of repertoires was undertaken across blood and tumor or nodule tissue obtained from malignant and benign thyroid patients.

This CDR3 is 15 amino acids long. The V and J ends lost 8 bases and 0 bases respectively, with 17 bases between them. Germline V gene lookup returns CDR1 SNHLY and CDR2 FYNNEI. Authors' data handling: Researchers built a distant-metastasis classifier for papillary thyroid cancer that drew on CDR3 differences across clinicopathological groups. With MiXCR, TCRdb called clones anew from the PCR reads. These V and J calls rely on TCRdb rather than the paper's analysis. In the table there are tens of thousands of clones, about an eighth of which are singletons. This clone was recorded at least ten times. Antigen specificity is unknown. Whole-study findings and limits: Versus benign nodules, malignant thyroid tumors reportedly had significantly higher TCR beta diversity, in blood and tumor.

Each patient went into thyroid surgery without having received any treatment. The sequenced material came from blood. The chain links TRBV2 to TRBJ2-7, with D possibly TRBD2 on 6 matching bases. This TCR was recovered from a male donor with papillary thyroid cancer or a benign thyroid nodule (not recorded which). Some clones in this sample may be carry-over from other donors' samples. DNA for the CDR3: TGTGCCAGCGGGGACCTGGGCGGGGTCTCCTACGAGCAGTACTTC. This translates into CASGDLGGVSYEQYF. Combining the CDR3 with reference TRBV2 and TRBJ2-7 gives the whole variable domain EPEVTQTPSHQVTQMGQEVILRCVPISNHLYFYWYRQILGQKVEFLVSFYNNEISEKSEIFDDQFSVERPDGSNFTLKIRSTKLEDSAMYFCASGDLGGVSYEQYFGPGTRLTVT.